These 31 T cell receptor beta chains were sequenced from one sample in a study of Ad26.COV2.S vaccination and SARS-CoV-2 variants. The repertoire was sequenced with immunoSEQ multiplex PCR; TCRdb's copy has only in-frame clones and lacks some. The sample yields about half a million clones, roughly nine tenths seen once. The treatment was: some 19 received Ad26.COV2.S at low or high dose, single or two shots; about 5 received placebo; per-sample allocation not given. Repertoires come from day 63 after the first vaccine or placebo injection. Here the sequenced sample was peripheral blood, taken in a trial of Ad26.COV2.S vaccine versus placebo. These receptors were collected from a person aged 18-65 years who received the Ad26.COV2.S COVID-19 vaccine or a placebo.

The rearrangement uses TRBV5-4 and TRBJ1-2; possibly TRBD1 for D (5 bases). V lost 3 bases and J 4 bases, leaving 10 bases between the germline ends. The CDR3 loop spans 13 amino acids. Germline V gene lookup returns CDR1 SGHNT and CDR2 YYREEE (reference sequence). As DNA, the CDR3 is TGTGCCAGCAGCTCACCAGGGATCTATGGCTACACCTTC. It yields the protein CASSSPGIYGYTF.

The V and J genes are TRBV6-5 and TRBJ1-2; unclear D gene. CDR3 length equals 12 residues. From germline, CDR1 is MNHEY and CDR2 SVGAGI. The V end lost 2 bases, the J end lost 3 bases, and 4 bases lay between the germline ends. The chain's CDR3 is CASSYGHYGYTF. DNA of the CDR3: TGTGCCAGCAGTTACGGACACTATGGCTACACCTTC.

The chain carries TRBV7-2 and TRBJ1-5, with no clear D. The CDR3 contains 14 residues. CDR1 is SGHTA, CDR2 FQGNSA, per germline. Between the trimmed V and J ends, which lost 8 bases and 4 bases, there was a span of 15 bases. This CDR3 is CASGREYGNQPQHF. CDR3 DNA sequence: TGTGCCAGCGGGCGGGAGTATGGGAATCAGCCCCAGCATTTT.

A note on this clone: The sample holds other DNA sequences that translate to the same CDR3. The chain links TRBV2 to TRBJ1-2; 9 bases match TRBD1. The CDR3 is 13 residues long. Germline trimming cut 4 bases from V and 8 bases from J; bases unmatched to any gene: 5. Germline V gives CDR1 SNHLY, CDR2 FYNNEI. CDR3 sequence reads: CASSAQGAGGYTF. DNA for the CDR3: TGTGCCAGCAGTGCACAGGGGGCAGGCGGCTACACCTTC. Filled out from reference TRBV2 and TRBJ1-2, the complete variable domain reads EPEVTQTPSHQVTQMGQEVILRCVPISNHLYFYWYRQILGQKVEFLVSFYNNEISEKSEIFDDQFSVERPDGSNFTLKIRSTKLEDSAMYFCASSAQGAGGYTFGSGTRLTVV.

The J gene is TRBJ2-2, the V gene TRBV29-1, with unresolved D. Germline CDR1 and CDR2: SQVTM and ANQGSEA. CDR3 length equals 12 residues. V was trimmed by 5 bases and J by 5 bases, leaving 9 bases between them. The CDR3 loop is CSVFGVTGELFF. The CDR3 DNA is TGCAGCGTTTTCGGCGTAACCGGGGAGCTGTTTTTT.

The chain joins TRBV2 to TRBJ2-3; maybe TRBD2 (6 bases). This CDR3 has 17 residues. Per the germline V gene, CDR1 is SNHLY and CDR2 is FYNNEI. Trimming shortened V by 5 bases and J by 0 bases, and 18 bases separated the two germline ends. The DNA of the CDR3 is TGTGCCAGCAGTTATCCCACCGGAAGCGGGAGCACAGATACGCAGTATTTT. Protein sequence: CASSYPTGSGSTDTQYF. The full variable domain, in which reference TRBV2 and TRBJ2-3 provide the parts outside the CDR3, is EPEVTQTPSHQVTQMGQEVILRCVPISNHLYFYWYRQILGQKVEFLVSFYNNEISEKSEIFDDQFSVERPDGSNFTLKIRSTKLEDSAMYFCASSYPTGSGSTDTQYFGPGTRLTVL.

This clone was seen once. The chain carries TRBV5-4 and TRBJ2-5; D is tentatively TRBD1 or TRBD2 (6 bases each). The CDR3 spans 15 residues. The germline gives CDR1 SGHNT, CDR2 YYREEE (reference sequence). V was trimmed by 6 bases and J by 5 bases, leaving 20 bases between them. The CDR3 region has the DNA TGTGCCAGCATCATCAAGGTGGGGGGCCGGGAGACCCAGTACTTC. It translates to CASIIKVGGRETQYF.

V gene TRBV6-2 or TRBV6-3 combines with J gene TRBJ1-1, with D unresolved. CDR1 MNHEY and CDR2 SVGEGT come from the germline V gene. The CDR3 sequence is 15 residues long. V lost 2 bases, J lost 3 bases, and 13 bases lay in between. CDR3: CASSYHYGLYTEAFF. In DNA form, the CDR3 reads TGTGCCAGCAGTTACCATTACGGTCTCTACACTGAAGCTTTCTTT.

V usage is TRBV11-2 and J usage is TRBJ1-1, with TRBD1 identical over 7 bases. CDR3 length: 15 amino acids. Germline V gene data show CDR1 as SGHAT and CDR2 as FQNNGV. V lost 4 bases, J lost 0 bases, and 5 bases stayed unmatched. CDR3 protein: CASSSLRGMNTEAFF. Written as DNA, the CDR3 is TGTGCCAGCAGCTCTCTCAGGGGGATGAACACTGAAGCTTTCTTT.

V usage is TRBV2 and J usage is TRBJ1-1, with no clear D. The CDR3 has 14 amino acids. The germline CDR1 and CDR2 sequences are SNHLY and FYNNEI. Deletions cut 5 bases from V and 0 bases from J, with 10 bases between. In DNA, the CDR3 is TGTGCCAGCAGTTGGGAGGTTGTGAACACTGAAGCTTTCTTT. It codes for CASSWEVVNTEAFF.

The V and J genes are TRBV6-5 and TRBJ1-1; 7 nucleotides line up with TRBD1. This CDR3 has 15 amino acids. Germline V CDR1 and CDR2: MNHEY, SVGAGI. With 5 bases clipped from V and 0 bases from J, the junction kept 6 bases outside the gene matches. The chain's CDR3 is CASSPWTGLNTEAFF. CDR3 nucleotide sequence: TGTGCCAGCAGTCCTTGGACAGGATTGAACACTGAAGCTTTCTTT.

The J gene is TRBJ2-5, the V gene TRBV21-1. TRBV21-1 is a pseudogene. The CDR3 length is 14 residues. As DNA, the CDR3 is TGTGCCAGCAGCGCGTACTGGGGGACAGAGACCCAGTACTTC. As protein: CASSAYWGTETQYF.

V is TRBV19 and J is TRBJ1-4; 7 bases map to TRBD1. Unmatched junction bases numbered 10, after V lost 5 bases and J lost 7 bases. This CDR3 has 15 amino acids. Germline V gives CDR1 LNHDA, CDR2 SQIVND (reference sequence). The CDR3 sequence is CASSPRDSRSEKLFF. The CDR3 DNA follows: TGTGCCAGTAGTCCGAGGGACAGCCGGAGTGAAAAACTGTTTTTT.

The chain has TRBV19 and TRBJ1-1, with D uncertain. Germline V gene lookup returns CDR1 LNHDA and CDR2 SQIVND (reference sequence). V was trimmed by 0 bases and J by 0 bases, leaving 8 bases between them. The CDR3 is 15 amino acids. In DNA form, the CDR3 reads TGTGCCAGTAGTATAGACCCGGTCTTGAACACTGAAGCTTTCTTT. Translated: CASSIDPVLNTEAFF. The complete variable domain, with remaining parts taken from reference TRBV19 and TRBJ1-1, reads DGGITQSPKYLFRKEGQNVTLSCEQNLNHDAMYWYRQDPGQGLRLIYYSQIVNDFQKGDIAEGYSVSREKKESFPLTVTSAQKNPTAFYLCASSIDPVLNTEAFFGQGTRLTVV.

This chain uses TRBV2 with TRBJ1-5; no reliable D call. Germline V lookup: CDR1 SNHLY, CDR2 FYNNEI. Trimming stripped 9 bases from V and 0 bases from J, with 15 bases between. The CDR3 covers 15 residues. CDR3 sequence (DNA): TGTGCCAGTCGGACGGACGCTTATAGCAATCAGCCCCAGCATTTT. This codes for CASRTDAYSNQPQHF.

This clone was observed once. V gene TRBV24-1 combines with J gene TRBJ1-3, with D possibly being TRBD1 (5 bases). Trimming took off 8 bases at V and 0 bases at J, with 10 bases between the two ends. The CDR3 loop spans 14 amino acids. Germline V gene data show CDR1 as KGHDR and CDR2 as SFDVKD. The CDR3 spells CATTGGFSGNTIYF. The CDR3, as DNA: TGTGCCACCACCGGGGGTTTCTCTGGAAACACCATATATTTT.

This chain joins TRBV3-1 (or the pseudogene TRBV3-2) and TRBJ1-1; D is possibly TRBD1 (5 bases). CDR1 and CDR2 from the germline V gene are LGHDT and YNNKEL (reference sequence). V dropped 4 bases and J dropped 10 bases, with 19 bases sitting between them. The CDR3 has 14 residues. CDR3 residues: CASSLRTSSPRAFF. The CDR3 DNA reads TGTGCCAGCAGCCTGCGGACATCCTCCCCCAGAGCTTTCTTT.

The chain has TRBV15 and TRBJ2-6; no clear D. The CDR3 has 19 amino acids. CDR1 and CDR2 from the germline V gene are LNHNV and YYDKDF (reference sequence). Trimming took 3 bases from V and 0 from J, leaving 18 bases between them. The CDR3 region has the DNA TGTGCCACCAGCAGGAAAAAACCGGGTCTCAGCTCTGGGGCCAACGTCCTGACTTTC. Protein sequence: CATSRKKPGLSSGANVLTF.

The chain couples TRBV6-5 to TRBJ1-2; D possibly corresponds to TRBD1 (6 bases). The germline V and J ends were trimmed by 4 bases and 11 bases, with 11 bases remaining between them. The CDR3 spans 11 residues. Germline values: CDR1 MNHEY, CDR2 SVGAGI. CDR3 amino acids: CASSSRGAYTF. The CDR3 DNA reads as TGTGCCAGCAGTTCCAGGGGAGCTTACACCTTC.

The chain combines TRBV3-1 (or the pseudogene TRBV3-2) with TRBJ2-7; D may be TRBD1 (6 bases). The CDR3 has 13 amino acids. V lost 10 bases and J 2 bases, leaving 15 bases between the germline ends. The germline CDR1 and CDR2 sequences are LGHDT and YNNKEL (reference sequence). CDR3 sequence reads: CATKRTETYEQYF. The CDR3 nucleotides read TGTGCCACCAAAAGGACAGAAACCTACGAGCAGTACTTC.

The gene calls are TRBV7-8 and TRBJ2-1, with TRBD1 as a possible D gene (6 bases). Trimming took off 3 bases at V and 2 bases at J, with 11 bases between the two ends. This CDR3 contains 15 residues. Germline CDR1 and CDR2: SGHVS and FQNEAQ. CDR3 residues: CASSFTDSAYNEQFF. The CDR3 DNA follows: TGTGCCAGCAGCTTTACGGACAGCGCCTACAATGAGCAGTTCTTC. Full variable domain (outside the CDR3, taken from reference TRBV7-8 and TRBJ2-1): GAGVSQSPRYKVAKRGQDVALRCDPISGHVSLFWYQQALGQGPEFLTYFQNEAQLDKSGLPSDRFFAERPEGSVSTLKIQRTQQEDSAVYLCASSFTDSAYNEQFFGPGTRLTVL.

The rearrangement joins TRBV10-1 to TRBJ2-5; perhaps TRBD1 as D (6 bases). Germline V gene sequence: CDR1 WNHNN, CDR2 SYGVQD (reference sequence). V was pared by 3 bases and J by 1 base, with 9 bases between. CDR3 size: 14 residues. The DNA of the CDR3 is TGCGCCAGCAGTGAATCAGGGGCCCAAGAGACCCAGTACTTC. Its translation: CASSESGAQETQYF.

The gene calls are TRBV6-5 and TRBJ2-7; D not certain. Trimming took off 4 bases at V and 7 bases at J, with 8 bases between the two ends. The CDR3 sequence is 11 residues long. The germline CDR1 and CDR2 sequences are MNHEY and SVGAGI. The CDR3 nucleotides read TGTGCCAGCAGTTCCACTCGGGAGCAGTACTTC. Its protein is CASSSTREQYF.

The V call is TRBV7-9, the J call TRBJ1-1, with no clear D. Trimming removed 5 bases at V and 11 bases at J, with 15 bases between. From germline, CDR1 is SEHNR and CDR2 FQNEAQ (reference sequence). The CDR3 is 12 amino acids. For the CDR3, the DNA is TGTGCCAGCAGCAGAGGTCGAGAAGGGGCTTTCTTT. It translates to CASSRGREGAFF.

This clone was seen only once. J is TRBJ2-1 and V is TRBV4-3; possible D gene TRBD1, 7 bases. V lost 0 bases and J lost 9, with 15 bases in between. This CDR3 contains 15 residues. From germline, CDR1 is LGHNA and CDR2 YSLEER. The CDR3, as DNA: TGCGCCAGCAGCCAAGAAGGGAACAGGGGAGGTGAGCAGTTCTTC. Residues: CASSQEGNRGGEQFF.

The CDR3 sequence: CASRESDGEEQYF. The CDR3 coding sequence is TGTGCCAGCAGGGAAAGTGATGGGGAGGAGCAGTACTTC. The chain employs TRBV2 and TRBJ2-7; tentatively, D is TRBD2 (5 bases). CDR3 length: 13 residues. The germline gives CDR1 SNHLY, CDR2 FYNNEI. V was pared by 6 bases and J by 7 bases, with 16 bases between.

This clone was seen only a few times. The V gene is TRBV10-3, the J gene TRBJ2-7, with D unresolved. V lost 7 bases to trimming and J lost 0 bases, with 13 bases between them. Germline assignment: CDR1 ENHRY and CDR2 SYGVKD. The CDR3 consists of 14 residues. CDR3 protein: CAITPDPSSYEQYF. The DNA for the CDR3 is TGTGCCATCACCCCTGACCCCAGCTCCTACGAGCAGTACTTC.

The chain joins TRBV2 to TRBJ1-2; the D is unclear. V gave up 7 bases and J gave up 6 bases, with 12 bases separating them. The germline gives CDR1 SNHLY, CDR2 FYNNEI. The CDR3 is 12 amino acids. The CDR3 sequence: CASKRVGDGYTF. In nucleotides, the CDR3 is TGTGCCAGCAAGAGAGTCGGTGATGGCTACACCTTC.

V gene TRBV19 combines with J gene TRBJ1-2, with no clear D. The length of the CDR3 is 12 residues. The V gene's germline CDR1 is LNHDA and CDR2 SQIVND (reference sequence). V dropped 1 base and J dropped 8 bases, with 8 bases sitting between them. CDR3 in amino acids: CASSIGSEGYTF. CDR3 bases: TGTGCCAGTAGTATAGGGTCGGAAGGCTACACCTTC.

This chain connects TRBV3-1 (or the pseudogene TRBV3-2) to TRBJ1-4, with D unclear. The CDR3 length is 16 residues. The V gene lost 0 bases and the J gene lost 3 bases, with 11 bases spanning the gap. The germline V gene encodes CDR1 LGHDT and CDR2 YNNKEL (reference sequence). CDR3 nucleotide sequence: TGTGCCAGCAGCCAAGATTACGGGCGGCCTAATGAAAAACTGTTTTTT. Its protein is CASSQDYGRPNEKLFF.

This chain uses TRBV7-3 with TRBJ2-3; D is possibly TRBD2 (7 bases). Per germline, CDR1 SGHTA and CDR2 FQGTGA. The CDR3 sequence is 16 residues long. Trimming cost V 3 bases and J 2 bases, with 15 bases left between them. The CDR3 reads CASSFGGLGNTDTQYF. The CDR3 DNA follows: TGTGCCAGCAGCTTCGGGGGGCTAGGCAACACAGATACGCAGTATTTT.